This T cell receptor (beta chain) was documented in a study of cytomegalovirus exposure and HLA in healthy donors. The PCR contained 60 Vbeta and 13 Jbeta primers. The table came from immunoSEQ multiplex PCR; TCRdb's copy has only in-frame clones and leaves some out. The table lists about 130,000 clones, around 76% of them singletons. Trimming removed 6 bases at V and 3 bases at J, with 9 bases between. This CDR3 region has 11 residues. Germline values: CDR1 SQVTM, CDR2 ANQGSEA. This clone was seen a few times. What it binds is not known. Study-wide points: Serostatus for CMV was the only available immune exposure information. In a later analysis, CMV-associated beta chains were mostly HLA-associated, it appeared. In a later analysis, TCR beta V- and J-gene trimming was associated with a missense DCLRE1C variant. Some segments of the V type, notably TRBV6-2 and TRBV6-3, were excluded as indistinguishable.

This TCR was sampled from a woman aged 45-65 years in good health and CMV-seronegative. The specimen sequenced was PBMCs. This chain joins TRBV29-1 and TRBJ2-7; tentative D call: TRBD2 (5 bases). DNA for the CDR3: TGCAGCGTCGAGGGTGGCTACGAGCAGTACTTC. Encoded protein: CSVEGGYEQYF.